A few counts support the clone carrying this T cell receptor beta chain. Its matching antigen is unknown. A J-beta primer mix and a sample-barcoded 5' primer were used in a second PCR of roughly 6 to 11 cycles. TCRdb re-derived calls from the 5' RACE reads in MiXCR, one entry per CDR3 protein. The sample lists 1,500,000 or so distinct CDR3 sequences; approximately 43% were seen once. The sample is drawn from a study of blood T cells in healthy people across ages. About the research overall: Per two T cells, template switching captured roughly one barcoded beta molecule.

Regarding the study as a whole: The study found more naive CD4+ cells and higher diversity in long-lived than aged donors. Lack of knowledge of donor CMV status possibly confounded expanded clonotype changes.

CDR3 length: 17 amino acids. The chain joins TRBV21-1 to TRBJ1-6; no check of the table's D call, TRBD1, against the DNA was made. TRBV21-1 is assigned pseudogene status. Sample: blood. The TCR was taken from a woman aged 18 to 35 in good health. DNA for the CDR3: TGTGCCAGCAGAAGGGGACAGACCATACTCAATAATTCACCCCTCCACTTT. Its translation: CASRRGQTILNNSPLHF.